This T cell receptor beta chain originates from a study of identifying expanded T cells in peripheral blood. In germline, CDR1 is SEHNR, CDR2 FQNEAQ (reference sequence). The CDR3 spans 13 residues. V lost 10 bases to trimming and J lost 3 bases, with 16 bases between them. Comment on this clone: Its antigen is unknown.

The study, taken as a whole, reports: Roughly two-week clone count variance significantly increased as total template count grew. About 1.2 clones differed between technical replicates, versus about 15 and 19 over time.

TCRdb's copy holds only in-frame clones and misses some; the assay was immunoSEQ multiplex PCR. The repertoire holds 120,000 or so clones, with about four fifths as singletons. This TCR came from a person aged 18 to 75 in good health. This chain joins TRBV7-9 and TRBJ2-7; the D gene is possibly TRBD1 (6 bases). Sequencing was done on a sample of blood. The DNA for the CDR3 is TGTGCCACCAACAGGGTCGGGTACTACGAGCAGTACTTC. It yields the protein CATNRVGYYEQYF.